The clone carrying this T cell receptor (beta chain) was counted between two and nine times. This entry comes from a study of blood T cells in healthy people across ages. Combining a sample-barcoded 5' primer with a J-beta primer mix, a second PCR ran for roughly 6 to 11 cycles. MiXCR, run by TCRdb on the 5' RACE reads, gives a single entry per CDR3 protein. The top ten clones hold approximately 23% of a sample with fewer than 700,000 distinct CDR3 sequences, about 45% of them seen once. The source is an older man in good health. The sample consisted of blood.

The CDR3 nucleotides read TGTGCCACCACCCGGCGGGATAGCTCCTACGAGCAGTACTTC. Amino acid sequence: CATTRRDSSYEQYF. The chain uses TRBV6-6 and TRBJ2-7, with D maybe TRBD2 (6 bases). Germline CDR1 is MNHNY and CDR2 is SVGAGI (reference sequence). V lost 10 bases and J 0 bases, leaving 16 bases between the germline ends. This CDR3 is 14 amino acids long.